Listed below are T cell receptor beta chains from one sample, sequenced in a study of T cell responses to AZD1222 COVID-19 vaccine. Libraries were prepared by immunoSEQ multiplex PCR; TCRdb keeps only in-frame clonotypes and omits some of them. The sample consists of roughly 150,000 clones, 88% of them appearing once. The sample in question was peripheral blood, obtained on day 0 of AZD1222 vaccination. The source of these receptors is an adult in good health. Both conserved end residues are part of each CDR3. A D gene is named only where the DNA matches it firmly. Only part of the rows carry a size: once, few, many, or a class if the clone is expanded.

V gene	J gene	D gene	clone size	CDR3 protein	CDR3 DNA
TRBV28	TRBJ1-4	NA	NA	CASSFIREAAEKLFF	TGTGCCAGCAGTTTCATAAGGGAAGCGGCTGAAAAACTGTTTTTT
TRBV7-9	TRBJ1-1	NA	NA	CASSLEGNTEAFF	TGTGCCAGCAGCTTGGAAGGGAACACTGAAGCTTTCTTT
TRBV14	TRBJ1-3	NA	NA	CASSPRPQNTIYF	TGTGCCAGCAGCCCGAGGCCCCAAAACACCATATATTTT
TRBV29-1	TRBJ2-7	TRBD1	NA	CSVGQGDEQYF	TGCAGCGTTGGACAGGGCGACGAGCAGTACTTC
TRBV7-9	TRBJ2-1	NA	many	CASSRLEDNEQFF	TGTGCCAGCAGCCGATTGGAGGACAATGAGCAGTTCTTC
TRBV30	TRBJ1-6	NA	NA	CAWSLGDTPLHF	TGTGCCTGGAGTCTAGGGGATACGCCCCTCCACTTT
TRBV2	TRBJ2-1	TRBD2	NA	CASSGTSGSHNEQFF	TGTGCCAGCAGCGGGACTAGCGGGAGTCATAATGAGCAGTTCTTC
TRBV6-2/TRBV6-3	TRBJ1-2	NA	NA	CASSLIRTATNYGYTF	TGTGCCAGCAGTCTAATCCGGACGGCTACTAACTATGGCTACACCTTC
TRBV28	TRBJ2-1	NA	few	CASSQRTTDNEQFF	TGTGCCAGCAGTCAGCGGACTACCGACAATGAGCAGTTCTTC
TRBV28	TRBJ1-1	NA	NA	CASSPTSPDTEAFF	TGTGCCAGCAGCCCGACTTCACCTGACACTGAAGCTTTCTTT
TRBV5-1	TRBJ1-1	NA	NA	CASSLVDGGTEAFF	TGCGCCAGCAGCTTGGTTGATGGGGGTACTGAAGCTTTCTTT
TRBV5-6	TRBJ1-6	NA	NA	CASSLEIRGAYNSPLHF	TGTGCCAGCAGCTTGGAGATCCGAGGCGCCTATAATTCACCCCTCCACTTT
TRBV14	TRBJ1-6	NA	NA	CASSQVGERPLHF	TGTGCCAGCAGCCAAGTAGGAGAAAGACCCCTCCACTTT